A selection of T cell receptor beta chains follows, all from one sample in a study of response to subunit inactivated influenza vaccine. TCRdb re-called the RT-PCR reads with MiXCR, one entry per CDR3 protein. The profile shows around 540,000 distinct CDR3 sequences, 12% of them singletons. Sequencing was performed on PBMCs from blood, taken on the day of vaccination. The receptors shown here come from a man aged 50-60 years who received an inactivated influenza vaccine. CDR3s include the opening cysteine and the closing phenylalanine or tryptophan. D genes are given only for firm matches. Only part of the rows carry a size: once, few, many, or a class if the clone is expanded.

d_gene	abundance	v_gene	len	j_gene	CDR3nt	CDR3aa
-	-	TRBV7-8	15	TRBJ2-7	TGTGCCAGCAGCTTAGTTGGGGCCGAGGGCCACGAGCAGTACTTC	CASSLVGAEGHEQYF
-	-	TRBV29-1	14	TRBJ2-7	TGCAGCGTTCGTTCCGGCAGAGAGCTTTACGAGCAGTACTTC	CSVRSGRELYEQYF
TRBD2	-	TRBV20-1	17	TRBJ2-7	TGCAGTGCTTCACTAGCGGGATTGGGTCAAGGCCCCTACGAGCAGTACTTC	CSASLAGLGQGPYEQYF
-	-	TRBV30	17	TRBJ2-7	TGTGCCTGGAGTGCACCCCTACCGGGCATCAAAACCTACGAGCAGTACTTC	CAWSAPLPGIKTYEQYF
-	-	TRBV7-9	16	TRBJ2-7	TGTGCCAGCAGCTTAGCTTCAGGGGGGACTCTCTACGAGCAGTACTTC	CASSLASGGTLYEQYF
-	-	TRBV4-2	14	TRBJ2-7	TGTGCCAGCAGCCAAGACGGCAGGGACTACGAGCAGTACTTC	CASSQDGRDYEQYF
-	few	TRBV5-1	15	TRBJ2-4	TGCGCCAGCAGTTCCCGAAGGGGGACCAAAAACATTCAGTACTTC	CASSSRRGTKNIQYF
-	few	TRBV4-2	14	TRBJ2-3	TGTGCCAGCAGCCAAACAAACCAACCAGATACGCAGTATTTT	CASSQTNQPDTQYF
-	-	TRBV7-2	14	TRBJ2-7	TGTGCCAGCAGCTTATCACGTGGGGGCTACGAGCAGTACTTC	CASSLSRGGYEQYF
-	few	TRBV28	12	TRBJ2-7	TGTGCCAGCAGATCTAGCGCCTACGAGCAGTACTTC	CASRSSAYEQYF
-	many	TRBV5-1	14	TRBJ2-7	TGCGCCAGCAGCTTGCTGGGGGCCTCCTACGAGCAGTACTTC	CASSLLGASYEQYF
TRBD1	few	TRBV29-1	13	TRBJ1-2	TGCAGCGTTGAGAACAGGGGGCGAGGTGGCTACACCTTC	CSVENRGRGGYTF
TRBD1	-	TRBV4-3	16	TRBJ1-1	TGCACCAGCAGCCAAGACCCCCGGACAGGGAAGACTGAAGCTTTCTTT	CTSSQDPRTGKTEAFF
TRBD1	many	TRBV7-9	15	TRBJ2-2	TGTGCCAGCAGCCCGGACAGGGGGTTCACCGGGGAGCTGTTTTTT	CASSPDRGFTGELFF
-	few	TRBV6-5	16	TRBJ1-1	TGTGCCAGCAGTTATGTGAGTTTCTCTGGGGACACTGAAGCTTTCTTT	CASSYVSFSGDTEAFF
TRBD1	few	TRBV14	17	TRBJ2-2	TGTGCCAGCAGCTCAAAACGGGACAGATACGCGACCGGGGAGCTGTTTTTT	CASSSKRDRYATGELFF
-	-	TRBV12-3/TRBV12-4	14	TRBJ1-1	TGTGCCAGCAGTTTTGGAGGGGGGCTAATTGAAGCTTTCTTT	CASSFGGGLIEAFF
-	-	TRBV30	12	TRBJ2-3	TGTGCCTGGACACCCAGTTTGGGTACGCAGTATTTT	CAWTPSLGTQYF
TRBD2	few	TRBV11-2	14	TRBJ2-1	TGTGCCAGCAGCCTCCAGCGGGAGAAGAATGAGCAGTTCTTC	CASSLQREKNEQFF
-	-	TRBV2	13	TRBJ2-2	TGTGCCAGGCAGACAGTGAACACCGGGGAGCTGTTTTTT	CARQTVNTGELFF
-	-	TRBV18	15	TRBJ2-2	TGTGCCAGCTCACCACAGACAAGGGGATCCGGGGAGCTGTTTTTT	CASSPQTRGSGELFF
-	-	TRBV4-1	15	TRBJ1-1	TGCGCCAGCAGCCAGGAGGTCCTGGGGAACACTGAAGCTTTCTTT	CASSQEVLGNTEAFF
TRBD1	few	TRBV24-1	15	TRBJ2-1	TGTGCCACCAGAACCGGGACAGGGACCTACAATGAGCAGTTCTTC	CATRTGTGTYNEQFF
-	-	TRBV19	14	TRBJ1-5	TGTGCCAGTAGCGAACAGGCTTCGGGGCAGCCCCAGCATTTT	CASSEQASGQPQHF
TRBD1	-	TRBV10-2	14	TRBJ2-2	TGCGCCAGCAGTTCCTATCAGGGGGCCGGGGAGCTGTTTTTT	CASSSYQGAGELFF
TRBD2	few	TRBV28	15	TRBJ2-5	TGTGCCAGCAGTCTAGGTGGCGGGGGGTACGGGACCCAGTACTTC	CASSLGGGGYGTQYF
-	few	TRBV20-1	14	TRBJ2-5	TGCAGTGCTAGTATCCCCCTGGGGAGGGAGACCCAGTACTTC	CSASIPLGRETQYF
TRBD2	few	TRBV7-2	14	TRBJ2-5	TGTGCCAGCAGCCGGGGACTAGCCTTTGAGACCCAGTACTTC	CASSRGLAFETQYF
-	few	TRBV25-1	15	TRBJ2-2	TGTGCCAGCACCTCTGGTGATAGGTACACCGGGGAGCTGTTTTTT	CASTSGDRYTGELFF
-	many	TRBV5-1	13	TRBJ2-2	TGCGCCAGCAGGTTTGGGAACACCGGGGAGCTGTTTTTT	CASRFGNTGELFF
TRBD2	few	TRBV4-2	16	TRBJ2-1	TGTGCCAGCAGCCAATCGGGACTAGCGGGAGTCAGTGAGCAGTTCTTC	CASSQSGLAGVSEQFF
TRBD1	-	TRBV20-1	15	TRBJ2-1	TGCAGTGCTACCGCCGGACAGGGAGTTCTCAATGAGCAGTTCTTC	CSATAGQGVLNEQFF
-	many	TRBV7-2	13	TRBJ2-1	TGTGCCAGCAGCAAGCTGTTCACAGGGTTGCAGTTCTTC	CASSKLFTGLQFF
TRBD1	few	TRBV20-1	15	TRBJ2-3	TGCAGTGCTAGAGATCCAGGGGGCTTTTTTGATACGCAGTATTTT	CSARDPGGFFDTQYF
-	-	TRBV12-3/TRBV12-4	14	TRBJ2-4	TGTGCCAGCAGTTTCCGGGGACGGGCTGACATTCAGTACTTC	CASSFRGRADIQYF
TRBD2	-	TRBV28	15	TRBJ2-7	TGTGCCAGCAGTCCCTCGGAGGGGAGGGCCTACGAGCAGTACTTC	CASSPSEGRAYEQYF
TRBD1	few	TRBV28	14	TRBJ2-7	TGTGCCAGCAGTTCGACAGGGGTTTTGGACGAGCAGTACTTC	CASSSTGVLDEQYF
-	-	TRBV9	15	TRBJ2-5	TGTGCCAGCAGCCCTGTCTTTGGGGGCGCAGAGACCCAGTACTTC	CASSPVFGGAETQYF
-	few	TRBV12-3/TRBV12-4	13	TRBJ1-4	TGTGCCAGCAGTTTAAACGGGGTAGAAAAACTGTTTTTT	CASSLNGVEKLFF
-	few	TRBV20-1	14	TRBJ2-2	TGCAGTGCTAGAGGACAGGGAGGGGCCGGGGAGCTGTTTTTT	CSARGQGGAGELFF
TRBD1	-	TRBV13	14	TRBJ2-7	TGTGCCAGCACGTGGACAGGGGCCAGGGACGAGCAGTACTTC	CASTWTGARDEQYF
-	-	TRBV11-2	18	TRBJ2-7	TGTGCCAGCAGCGCAAACCCACGCTTCCGAAGGACACGGTACGAGCAGTACTTC	CASSANPRFRRTRYEQYF
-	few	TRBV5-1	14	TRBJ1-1	TGCGCCAGTGCTGAGGGGCAGGGCGGGACTGAAGCTTTCTTT	CASAEGQGGTEAFF
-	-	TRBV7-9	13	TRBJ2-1	TGTGCCAGCAGCTTAGGTTGGTCGGCTGGACAGTTCTTC	CASSLGWSAGQFF
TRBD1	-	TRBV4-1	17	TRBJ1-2	TGCGCCAGCAGCCAAGATCACAGACAGGGGACCTTCTATGGCTACACCTTC	CASSQDHRQGTFYGYTF
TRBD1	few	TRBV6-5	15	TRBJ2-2	TGTGCCAGCAGTTACGGGACAGGGTACACCGGGGAGCTGTTTTTT	CASSYGTGYTGELFF
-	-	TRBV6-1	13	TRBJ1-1	TGTGCCAGCAGCGCGAGGTTAGACACTGAAGCTTTCTTT	CASSARLDTEAFF
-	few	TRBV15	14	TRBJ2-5	TGTGCCACCAGCAGAGATCGGGGGAAGGAGACCCAGTACTTC	CATSRDRGKETQYF